This T cell receptor beta chain was profiled in a study of T-cell reconstitution after alpha-beta-depleted transplantation in children. This clonotype was counted a few times. Unique molecular identifiers were used to barcode this TCRbeta library. Via MiXCR, TCRdb re-called the PCR reads, giving one row per CDR3 protein. The table includes a few hundred thousand distinct CDR3 sequences, 10% detected once. The CDR3 is 13 amino acids. Germline CDR1 and CDR2: DFQATT and SNEGSKA (reference sequence). The V and J ends lost 2 bases and 7 bases, in that order; junction bases with no gene match: 8. V usage is TRBV20-1 and J usage is TRBJ2-7, with 7 bases lining up with TRBD2. The sample in question was PBMCs from the stem cell graft donor, obtained from the stem cell graft. The clonotype comes from a human donor who donated a stem cell graft to a child with acute lymphoblastic leukemia. The CDR3 region has the DNA TGCAGTGCTAGACAGGGAGGGCCTGGGGAGCAGTACTTC. This encodes CSARQGGPGEQYF.